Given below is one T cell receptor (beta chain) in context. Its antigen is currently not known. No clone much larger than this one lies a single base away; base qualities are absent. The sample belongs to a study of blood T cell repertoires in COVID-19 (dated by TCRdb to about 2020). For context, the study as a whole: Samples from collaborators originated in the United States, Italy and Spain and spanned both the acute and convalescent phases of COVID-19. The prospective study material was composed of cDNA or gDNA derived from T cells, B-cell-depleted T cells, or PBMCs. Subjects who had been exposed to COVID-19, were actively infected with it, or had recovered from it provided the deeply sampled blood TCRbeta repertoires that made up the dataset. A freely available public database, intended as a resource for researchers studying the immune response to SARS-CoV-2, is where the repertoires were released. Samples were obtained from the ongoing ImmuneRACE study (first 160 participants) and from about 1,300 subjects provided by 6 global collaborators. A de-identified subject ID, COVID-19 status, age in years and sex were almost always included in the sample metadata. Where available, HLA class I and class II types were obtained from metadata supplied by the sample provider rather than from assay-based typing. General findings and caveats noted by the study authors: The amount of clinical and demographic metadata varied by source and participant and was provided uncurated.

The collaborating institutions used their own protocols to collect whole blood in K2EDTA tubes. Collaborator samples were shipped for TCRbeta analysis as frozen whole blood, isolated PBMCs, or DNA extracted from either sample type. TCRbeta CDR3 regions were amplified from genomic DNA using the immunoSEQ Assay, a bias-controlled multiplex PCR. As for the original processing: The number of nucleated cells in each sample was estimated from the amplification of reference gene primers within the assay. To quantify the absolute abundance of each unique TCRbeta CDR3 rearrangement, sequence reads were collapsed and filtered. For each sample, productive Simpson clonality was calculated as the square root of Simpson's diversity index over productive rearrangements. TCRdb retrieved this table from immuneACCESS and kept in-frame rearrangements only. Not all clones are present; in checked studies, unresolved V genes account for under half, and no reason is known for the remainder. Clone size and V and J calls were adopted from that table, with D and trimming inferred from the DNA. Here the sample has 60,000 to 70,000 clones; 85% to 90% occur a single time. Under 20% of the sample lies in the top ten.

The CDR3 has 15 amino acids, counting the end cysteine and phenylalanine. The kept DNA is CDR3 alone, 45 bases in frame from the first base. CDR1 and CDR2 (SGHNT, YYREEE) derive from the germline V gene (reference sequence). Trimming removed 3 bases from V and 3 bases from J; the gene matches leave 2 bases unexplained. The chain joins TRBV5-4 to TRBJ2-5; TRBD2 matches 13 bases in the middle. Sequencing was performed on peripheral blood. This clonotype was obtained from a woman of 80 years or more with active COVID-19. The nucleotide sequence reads TGTGCCAGCAGCTCTACTAGCGGGGGGGAAGAGACCCAGTACTTC. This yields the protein CASSSTSGGEETQYF.